A selection of T cell receptor beta chains follows, all from one sample in a study of blood T cell repertoires in COVID-19. This table comes from immunoSEQ multiplex PCR, and its TCRdb copy is limited to in-frame clones, with some not included. This sample has some 120,000 clones, with roughly 74% found just once. Sequenced input: peripheral blood. The receptors come from an elderly man with COVID-19, enrolled during active disease. The CDR3 runs from the conserved cysteine through the conserved F or W. D genes are given only for firm matches. Clone size is not always given. Where it is, it says once, few, many or a class for expanded clones.

CASSSTGTGFYGYTF	TGTGCCAGCAGCTCAACCGGGACAGGCTTTTATGGCTACACCTTC	TRBJ1-2	-	TRBV7-9	TRBD1
CASRDVAADTQYF	TGTGCCAGCAGGGATGTGGCGGCAGATACGCAGTATTTT	TRBJ2-3	-	TRBV7-9	-
CASSEGTGTTGELFF	TGCGCCAGCAGTGAAGGTACAGGGACCACCGGGGAGCTGTTTTTT	TRBJ2-2	-	TRBV10-1	-
CASSLAISVNEQFF	TGCGCCAGCAGCTTGGCCATCAGCGTCAATGAGCAGTTCTTC	TRBJ2-1	-	TRBV5-1	-
CASSFLGSGRGEQFF	TGTGCCAGCAGTTTCCTGGGTAGCGGGAGAGGTGAGCAGTTCTTC	TRBJ2-1	-	TRBV27	TRBD2
CASSLMAGGGGTDTQYF	TGTGCCAGCAGTTTAATGGCGGGAGGAGGAGGCACAGATACGCAGTATTTT	TRBJ2-3	once	TRBV28	TRBD2
CASSGFLSADYEQYF	TGTGCCAGTAGTGGGTTTCTCTCAGCGGACTACGAGCAGTACTTC	TRBJ2-7	-	TRBV19	-
CASSLRGRETEAFF	TGTGCCAGCAGCTTGAGGGGGCGCGAGACTGAAGCTTTCTTT	TRBJ1-1	few	TRBV11-3	TRBD1
CATSRDLPTEAFF	TGTGCCACCAGCAGAGATCTTCCCACTGAAGCTTTCTTT	TRBJ1-1	few	TRBV15	-
CASSYGGERQFF	TGTGCCAGCAGCTACGGGGGGGAGCGGCAGTTCTTC	TRBJ2-1	once	TRBV7-3	TRBD2
CASSAGQDNSPLHF	TGTGCCAGCAGCGCGGGACAGGATAATTCACCCCTCCACTTT	TRBJ1-6	few	TRBV6-5	TRBD1
CSGKQENTEAFF	TGCAGCGGCAAACAGGAGAACACTGAAGCTTTCTTT	TRBJ1-1	once	TRBV29-1	-
CASRGINRVLWEQYF	TGTGCCAGCAGGGGGATAAACAGGGTTCTGTGGGAGCAGTACTTC	TRBJ2-7	few	TRBV28	-
CASSLVGTGGLNTEAFF	TGTGCCAGCAGCCTAGTGGGGACAGGGGGCCTGAACACTGAAGCTTTCTTT	TRBJ1-1	-	TRBV9	TRBD1
CASRRGPDTQYF	TGTGCCAGCAGACGAGGCCCAGATACGCAGTATTTT	TRBJ2-3	once	TRBV3-1/TRBV3-2	-
CASSEDGDSSYEQYF	TGTGCCAGCAGTGAAGATGGTGACAGCTCCTACGAGCAGTACTTC	TRBJ2-7	-	TRBV2	-
CAISSTAGDNSPLHF	TGTGCCATCAGTTCAACGGCAGGGGATAATTCACCCCTCCACTTT	TRBJ1-6	-	TRBV10-3	-
CASSSGTGGSETQYF	TGTGCCAGCAGCTCAGGGACAGGGGGCTCGGAGACCCAGTACTTC	TRBJ2-5	-	TRBV11-2	TRBD1
CASSPLVGPDTQYF	TGTGCCAGCAGCCCCCTCGTGGGCCCAGATACGCAGTATTTT	TRBJ2-3	-	TRBV11-2	-
CASSQGSGERYEQYF	TGCGCCAGCAGCCAAGGATCGGGGGAGCGGTACGAGCAGTACTTC	TRBJ2-7	-	TRBV4-1	-
CSVEGDRGTTHEQYF	TGCAGCGTTGAAGGGGACAGGGGGACGACCCACGAGCAGTACTTC	TRBJ2-7	few	TRBV29-1	TRBD1
CASSFSNRANTEAFF	TGTGCCAGCAGCTTTTCTAACAGGGCGAACACTGAAGCTTTCTTT	TRBJ1-1	few	TRBV5-5	-
CASSLAGGRQYF	TGTGCCAGCAGCTTAGCGGGAGGGCGGCAGTATTTT	TRBJ2-3	-	TRBV7-3	TRBD2
CASSTGTGSYEQYF	TGTGCCAGCAGCACCGGGACAGGCTCCTACGAGCAGTACTTC	TRBJ2-7	-	TRBV28	TRBD1
CAVTPGNQETQYF	TGTGCTGTGACTCCCGGGAACCAAGAGACCCAGTACTTC	TRBJ2-5	-	TRBV6-5	-
CSGGVTYEQYF	TGCAGCGGCGGGGTCACCTACGAGCAGTACTTC	TRBJ2-7	few	TRBV29-1	-
CASSSQGLNTEAFF	TGCGCCAGCAGTTCCCAGGGATTGAACACTGAAGCTTTCTTT	TRBJ1-1	-	TRBV5-1	-
CSVRVTDTQYF	TGCAGTGTCAGGGTTACAGATACGCAGTATTTT	TRBJ2-3	-	TRBV20-1	-
CATSRHTGGSYEQYF	TGTGCCACCAGCAGACATACAGGGGGCTCCTACGAGCAGTACTTC	TRBJ2-7	-	TRBV15	TRBD1
CSVRLAGLTGELFF	TGCAGCGTTAGACTAGCGGGACTGACCGGGGAGCTGTTTTTT	TRBJ2-2	-	TRBV29-1	TRBD2
CASSANVGGPDTQYF	TGTGCCAGCAGCGCCAATGTTGGAGGGCCAGATACGCAGTATTTT	TRBJ2-3	-	TRBV9	-
CASSLGLYNEQFF	TGTGCCAGCAGCCTGGGACTGTACAATGAGCAGTTCTTC	TRBJ2-1	-	TRBV14	-
CASSESSGSRETQYF	TGTGCCAGCAGTGAGAGTAGCGGGAGCAGAGAGACCCAGTACTTC	TRBJ2-5	-	TRBV2	TRBD2
CASSLEYRTQFF	TGTGCCAGCAGCTTAGAGTATCGGACTCAGTTCTTC	TRBJ2-1	-	TRBV7-9	-
CASSLQGANGNTIYF	TGCGCCAGCAGCTTGCAGGGGGCGAATGGAAACACCATATATTTT	TRBJ1-3	-	TRBV5-1	TRBD1
CASSLNPGKDGGYTF	TGTGCCAGCAGCTTAAACCCAGGGAAGGACGGTGGCTACACCTTC	TRBJ1-2	-	TRBV7-2	-
CASSSLAGGHTGELFF	TGTGCCAGCAGCTCCCTAGCGGGAGGGCACACCGGGGAGCTGTTTTTT	TRBJ2-2	few	TRBV13	TRBD2
CASSDMTIQETQYF	TGTGCCAGCAGTGATATGACTATCCAAGAGACCCAGTACTTC	TRBJ2-5	few	TRBV6-1	-
CASQPGVSDEQYF	TGTGCCAGCCAGCCAGGTGTGTCTGACGAGCAGTACTTC	TRBJ2-7	-	TRBV28	-
CASSLGVSGANVLTF	TGTGCCAGCAGCTTAGGAGTCTCTGGGGCCAACGTCCTGACTTTC	TRBJ2-6	-	TRBV7-8	-
CASSPKRPGQYQYEQYF	TGTGCCAGCAGCCCCAAACGTCCGGGACAGTATCAATACGAGCAGTACTTC	TRBJ2-7	-	TRBV7-6	TRBD1
CASSRDRVAGELFF	TGTGCCAGCAGTCGCGACAGGGTAGCCGGGGAGCTGTTTTTT	TRBJ2-2	-	TRBV25-1	TRBD1
CASISGGRADTQYF	TGTGCCAGTATTAGCGGAGGGAGGGCAGATACGCAGTATTTT	TRBJ2-3	-	TRBV28	TRBD2
CVVDEQFF	TGTGTAGTGGATGAGCAGTTCTTC	TRBJ2-1	-	TRBV27	-
CASSSTSGVYNEQFF	TGTGCCAGCAGCTCTACTAGCGGGGTCTACAATGAGCAGTTCTTC	TRBJ2-1	-	TRBV7-6	TRBD2
CAWSFVGSGEQYF	TGTGCCTGGAGTTTCGTGGGCTCGGGGGAGCAGTACTTC	TRBJ2-7	-	TRBV30	-